The 3 T cell receptor beta chains in this list originate from one sample, sequenced in a study of blood T cell repertoires in COVID-19. Assay: immunoSEQ multiplex PCR; the TCRdb copy retains only in-frame clones and omits some. The sample includes a few hundred thousand clones, more than 70% of them seen just once. Source material: peripheral blood. The receptors were gathered from a woman aged 45-65 years with acute or convalescent COVID-19.

The V call is TRBV9, the J call TRBJ2-5; 11 bases match TRBD2. CDR1 and CDR2 from the germline V gene are SGDLS and YYNGEE. The CDR3 consists of 20 residues. The V segment lost 3 bases and the J segment 7 bases; nucleotides outside the gene matches: 23. CDR3 sequence reads: CASSAPPTSGNKGKRGTQYF. CDR3 nucleotide sequence: TGTGCCAGCAGCGCCCCCCCGACTAGCGGGAATAAAGGGAAGAGGGGGACCCAGTACTTC. The full variable domain, its missing parts supplied by reference TRBV9 and TRBJ2-5, is DSGVTQTPKHLITATGQRVTLRCSPRSGDLSVYWYQQSLDQGLQFLIQYYNGEERAKGNILERFSAQQFPDLHSELNLSSLELGDSALYFCASSAPPTSGNKGKRGTQYFGPGTRLLVL.

The chain is built from TRBV9 and TRBJ2-7; tentatively, D is TRBD1 (5 bases). V was pared by 3 bases and J by 5 bases, with 9 bases between. The CDR3 contains 12 residues. In germline, CDR1 is SGDLS, CDR2 YYNGEE. The CDR3 DNA sequence: TGTGCCAGCAGCGCAGGGCTCGACGAGCAGTACTTC. Amino acids: CASSAGLDEQYF.

The V call is TRBV27, the J call TRBJ1-5; 7 positions match TRBD1. Germline V gene lookup returns CDR1 MNHEY and CDR2 SMNVEV (reference sequence). The V and J ends lost 6 bases and 4 bases, in that order; junction bases with no gene match: 3. CDR3 size: 13 residues. The chain's CDR3 is CASRATGNQPQHF. The CDR3 DNA sequence: TGTGCCAGCAGGGCGACAGGGAATCAGCCCCAGCATTTT.